This entry lists 18 T cell receptor beta chains sequenced from one sample in a study of shared clonotypes between healthy human individuals. The data were produced by immunoSEQ multiplex PCR, yet TCRdb's version contains in-frame clones alone and is incomplete. Of about 820,000 clones in the sample, roughly 92% were seen once. Positively selected for CCR7, the CD45RO-negative cells used as naive CD8 cells excluded terminally differentiated effector memory CD45RA+ cells. Sequencing input: naive CD8+ T cells sorted from blood. The receptors stem from a man aged 25-45 years in good health.

DNA for the CDR3: TGTGCCAGCAGTGAAAGCTTGGGACTACGGGAGGCCCAGTACTTC. Translated: CASSESLGLREAQYF. The J gene is TRBJ2-5, the V gene TRBV2, with TRBD2 matching over 7 bases. Losses at the gene ends were 2 bases for V and 9 bases for J; bases not matched to a gene: 12. The CDR3 loop spans 15 amino acids. CDR1 is SNHLY and CDR2 is FYNNEI in the germline V gene.

J is TRBJ1-1 and V is TRBV2; the D is unclear. The germline gives CDR1 SNHLY, CDR2 FYNNEI. The germline V and J ends were trimmed by 7 bases and 5 bases, with 8 bases remaining between them. The CDR3 is 11 amino acids. CDR3 in DNA: TGTGCCAGCATCACAGTAACTGAAGCTTTCTTT. This codes for CASITVTEAFF.

Of note for this clone: Other DNA variants within this sample encode the same CDR3. The gene calls are TRBV29-1 and TRBJ2-7; D is unclear. Germline V CDR1 and CDR2: SQVTM, ANQGSEA. The length of the CDR3 is 12 residues. V lost 4 bases to trimming and J lost 0 bases, with 7 bases between them. CDR3 nucleotides: TGCAGCGTTGCTGACAACTCCTACGAGCAGTACTTC. Protein product: CSVADNSYEQYF.

This clone was recorded once. The J gene is TRBJ2-5, the V gene TRBV2, with 7 bases fitting TRBD1. Germline values: CDR1 SNHLY, CDR2 FYNNEI. The CDR3 is made up of 15 amino acids. Unmatched junction bases numbered 9, after V lost 6 bases and J lost 2 bases. The DNA of the CDR3 is TGTGCCAGCAGGCCCACTCGGGACAGACAAGAGACCCAGTACTTC. It yields the protein CASRPTRDRQETQYF.

This chain joins TRBV28 and TRBJ2-7; D possibly corresponds to TRBD1 (5 bases). The V gene's germline CDR1 is MDHEN and CDR2 SYDVKM. The CDR3 covers 16 residues. With 1 base removed from V and 1 base from J, the gap between germline ends came to 14 bases. The CDR3 nucleotides are TGTGCCAGCAGTTTATTCAGACAGCGAATTTCCTACGAGCAGTACTTC. Translated: CASSLFRQRISYEQYF.

The sample holds one count of this clone. The V and J genes are TRBV27 and TRBJ1-4; 8 nucleotides line up with TRBD1. Germline lookup yields CDR1 MNHEY and CDR2 SMNVEV (reference sequence). The CDR3 is made up of 18 amino acids. Unmatched junction bases numbered 12, after V lost 6 bases and J lost 0 bases. Here the CDR3 DNA reads TGTGCCAGCAGCCTGACAGGGGAAAAGGCCGCAACTAATGAAAAACTGTTTTTT. Translated: CASSLTGEKAATNEKLFF.

The genes are TRBV7-2 and TRBJ2-7, with unresolved D. Germline V gene lookup returns CDR1 SGHTA and CDR2 FQGNSA. This CDR3 has 11 amino acids. The V end lost 8 bases, the J end lost 4 bases, and 9 bases lay between the germline ends. The CDR3 sequence is CASGMGYEQYF. CDR3 in DNA: TGTGCCAGCGGCATGGGGTACGAGCAGTACTTC.

CDR3 sequence: CASSLNQVILNQPQHF. The CDR3 DNA follows: TGTGCCAGCAGTTTAAATCAGGTAATCTTAAATCAGCCCCAGCATTTT. The chain joins TRBV28 to TRBJ1-5, with no clear D. Trimming cost V 2 bases and J 4 bases, with 15 bases left between them. The CDR3 is 16 residues long. Germline loops: CDR1 MDHEN, CDR2 SYDVKM.

V gene TRBV7-8 combines with J gene TRBJ2-1, with 8 nucleotides matching TRBD2. The germline V gene encodes CDR1 SGHVS and CDR2 FQNEAQ. V shed 8 bases, J shed 3 bases, and the junction held 9 bases outside the gene matches. The CDR3 is made up of 15 amino acids. In DNA form, the CDR3 reads TGTGCCAGCCGAGATACTAGCGGCCTCTACAATGAGCAGTTCTTC. Its protein is CASRDTSGLYNEQFF. Full variable domain (outside the CDR3, taken from reference TRBV7-8 and TRBJ2-1): GAGVSQSPRYKVAKRGQDVALRCDPISGHVSLFWYQQALGQGPEFLTYFQNEAQLDKSGLPSDRFFAERPEGSVSTLKIQRTQQEDSAVYLCASRDTSGLYNEQFFGPGTRLTVL.

This rearrangement joins TRBV7-9 to TRBJ2-7, with a weak D call TRBD2 (6 bases). The CDR3 spans 15 residues. CDR1 is SEHNR and CDR2 is FQNEAQ in the germline V gene (reference sequence). The ends were cut back, 2 bases at V and 2 bases at J, with 13 bases in the middle. The CDR3 DNA follows: TGTGCCAGCAGCTTAACAACTAGCAGAACCTACGAGCAGTACTTC. It specifies CASSLTTSRTYEQYF.

This chain connects TRBV7-2 to TRBJ2-3; 10 bases fit TRBD2. The CDR3 is 18 residues long. Per the germline V gene, CDR1 is SGHTA and CDR2 is FQGNSA. V shed 5 bases, J shed 7 bases, and the junction held 18 bases outside the gene matches. CDR3 residues: CASSPPAAGGPILYTQYF. The CDR3 region has the DNA TGTGCCAGCAGCCCCCCGGCAGCGGGAGGGCCGATTCTCTATACGCAGTATTTT.

The chain recombines TRBV7-9 with TRBJ2-1; the D gene is possibly TRBD2 (5 bases). Germline V lookup: CDR1 SEHNR, CDR2 FQNEAQ (reference sequence). This CDR3 region has 19 residues. Trimming left V 4 bases short and J 0 bases short, with 22 bases between. The CDR3: CASSSELIGGASSYNEQFF. CDR3 bases: TGTGCCAGCAGCTCAGAACTTATCGGAGGTGCAAGCTCCTACAATGAGCAGTTCTTC.

The CDR3 bases are TGTGCAAGTCGCACCTACTGGGGTAGCGGGAGGGGACACAATGAGCAGTTCTTC. Protein sequence: CASRTYWGSGRGHNEQFF. V gene TRBV12-2 combines with J gene TRBJ2-1; the table's D call, TRBD2, has no DNA check behind it. TRBV12-2 is given as a pseudogene. CDR3 size: 18 residues.

CDR3 amino acids: CASSHGREEYF. The CDR3 region has the DNA TGTGCCAGCAGCCATGGGAGGGAGGAGTACTTC. The chain employs TRBV27 and TRBJ2-7; TRBD2 matches at 7 bases. Trimming cost V 6 bases and J 11 bases; bases outside gene matches: 7. The CDR3 runs to 11 residues. Germline V gene sequence: CDR1 MNHEY, CDR2 SMNVEV (reference sequence).

The chain links TRBV5-1 to TRBJ2-7; D possibly uses TRBD1 or TRBD2 (6 bases each). Germline assignment: CDR1 SGHRS and CDR2 YFSETQ. Trimming stripped 1 base from V and 4 bases from J, with 12 bases between. The CDR3 sequence is 14 residues long. The DNA for the CDR3 is TGCGCCAGCAGCTTGAACGGGGGCGGATACGAGCAGTACTTC. As protein: CASSLNGGGYEQYF. The full variable domain, its missing parts supplied by reference TRBV5-1 and TRBJ2-7, is KAGVTQTPRYLIKTRGQQVTLSCSPISGHRSVSWYQQTPGQGLQFLFEYFSETQRNKGNFPGRFSGRQFSNSRSEMNVSTLELGDSALYLCASSLNGGGYEQYFGPGTRLTVT.

The chain is built from TRBV5-6 and TRBJ2-1; D gene ambiguous. This CDR3 contains 15 residues. Germline V gives CDR1 SGHDT, CDR2 YYEEEE. V was trimmed by 3 bases and J by 0 bases, leaving 10 bases between them. The CDR3, as DNA: TGTGCCAGCAGCTCGGACGTGAGCTCCTACAATGAGCAGTTCTTC. This translates into CASSSDVSSYNEQFF.

J is TRBJ2-7 and V is TRBV5-4; D assignment may be TRBD1 or TRBD2 (5 bases each). This CDR3 has 14 residues. Germline V gene lookup returns CDR1 SGHNT and CDR2 YYREEE (reference sequence). The V end was cut by 2 bases, the J end by 5 bases, with 14 bases between. The CDR3 DNA is TGTGCCAGCAGCTTCAGCAGGGACCTGGACGAGCAGTACTTC. Protein product: CASSFSRDLDEQYF.

V is TRBV29-1 and J is TRBJ2-2, with 7 positions matching TRBD1. The junction had 5 bases not matched to a gene; V was cut back by 7 bases and J by 3 bases. Per germline, CDR1 SQVTM and CDR2 ANQGSEA. This CDR3 is built from 13 residues. CDR3 sequence: CSARDSDTGELFF. The CDR3 region has the DNA TGCAGCGCCCGGGACAGTGACACCGGGGAGCTGTTTTTT.